Detailed here is one T cell receptor (beta chain). No antigen is known for it. This sample is drawn from a study of cytomegalovirus exposure and HLA in healthy donors. Study information: Counted in an early data release were about 85 million unique TCRs from HLA-typed donors. Researchers found that approximately 77% of 300 to 450 genotyped donors fell within the Caucasian-associated ancestry cluster. General study findings and limits: Available immune exposure information was restricted to CMV serostatus only. From TCR beta sequences, most subjects' HLA-A and HLA-B alleles were reportedly predicted accurately.

The length of the CDR3 is 15 residues. Looked up from germline, CDR1 is SGHRS and CDR2 is YFSETQ. The V end lost 0 bases, the J end lost 7 bases, and 11 bases lay between the germline ends. PCR amplification relied on 60 Vbeta primers (plus 13 Jbeta primers). The data were produced by immunoSEQ multiplex PCR, yet TCRdb's version contains in-frame clones alone and is incomplete. The sample lists 70,000 to 80,000 clones; around 82% were seen once. The chain joins TRBV5-1 to TRBJ1-6, with D maybe TRBD1 (5 bases). This receptor was identified in a young man in good health and CMV-seronegative. Sequences were obtained from PBMCs. The CDR3, as DNA: TGCGCCAGCAGCTTGGCAGGGCCAGCAAATTCACCCCTCCACTTT. This translates into CASSLAGPANSPLHF.